The 15 T cell receptor beta chains below were found in one sample sequenced in a study of beta chain features in type 1 diabetes. Study-wide results and caveats: Among all four CD4+ subsets, Type 1 diabetes patients had TCRB CDR3s that were moderately but significantly shorter.

Every bit of the isolated RNA underwent reverse transcription, so sequencing read expressed TCRB transcripts. Some clones are missing from TCRdb's copy, which holds only in-frame ones; the method was immunoSEQ multiplex PCR. Of 350,000 to 450,000 clones listed, around 12% are singletons. What these receptors recognize is not known. The sample was naive CD4+ T cells from blood. These TCRs come from a woman aged 18-29 years with type 1 diabetes.

CDR3 coding DNA: TGTGCCAGCAGGAAGAGAGACGACAGTGAAGGCTACACCTTC. Protein product: CASRKRDDSEGYTF. The chain uses TRBV6-6 and TRBJ1-2, with D tentatively TRBD1 (5 bases). CDR1 is MNHNY and CDR2 is SVGAGI in the germline V gene (reference sequence). V shed 6 bases and J shed 8 bases, with 19 bases lying between them. The CDR3 length is 14 residues.

V is TRBV5-1 and J is TRBJ2-1; 9 bases match TRBD2. There are 19 residues in the CDR3. Germline-derived CDR1 and CDR2 are SGHRS and YFSETQ. Trimming took 4 bases from V and 8 from J; bases not matched to a gene: 22. The DNA for the CDR3 is TGCGCCAGCAGCCCGCGGGGGGGCAGGACGAGACACCCATCCGATGAGCAGTTCTTC. Amino acids: CASSPRGGRTRHPSDEQFF.

V usage is TRBV19 and J usage is TRBJ2-7; perhaps TRBD2 as D (6 bases). Germline V gives CDR1 LNHDA, CDR2 SQIVND (reference sequence). Trimming removed 0 bases from V and 2 bases from J, with 14 bases in between. The CDR3 totals 16 residues. In nucleotides, the CDR3 is TGTGCCAGTAGTATAGATCGGAGGGCCAACCCCTACGAGCAGTACTTC. The encoded protein is CASSIDRRANPYEQYF. Full variable domain (outside the CDR3, taken from reference TRBV19 and TRBJ2-7): DGGITQSPKYLFRKEGQNVTLSCEQNLNHDAMYWYRQDPGQGLRLIYYSQIVNDFQKGDIAEGYSVSREKKESFPLTVTSAQKNPTAFYLCASSIDRRANPYEQYFGPGTRLTVT.

This clone came up a few times. The chain recombines TRBV19 with TRBJ1-5; TRBD1 is a possible D gene (6 bases). This CDR3 region has 21 residues. Germline CDR1 and CDR2: LNHDA and SQIVND (reference sequence). V was pared by 2 bases and J by 4 bases, with 30 bases between. Here the CDR3 DNA reads TGTGCCAGTAGTATATTCAACTACAGGGTTGAGCGGCGGTTGCGAAATCAGCCCCAGCATTTT. Its protein product is CASSIFNYRVERRLRNQPQHF.

J is TRBJ2-1 and V is TRBV27; TRBD1 matches at 7 bases. Per germline, CDR1 MNHEY and CDR2 SMNVEV (reference sequence). The CDR3 totals 15 residues. The V and J ends lost 6 bases and 3 bases, in that order; junction bases with no gene match: 8. The CDR3 loop is CASSDRVSGYNEQFF. As DNA, the CDR3 is TGTGCCAGCAGCGACAGGGTGTCAGGCTACAATGAGCAGTTCTTC.

The CDR3 region has the DNA TGTGCCAGCTCACCAGATGGAGTCAGGGTTGTTACTGGCTACACCTTC. This gives the protein CASSPDGVRVVTGYTF. The gene calls are TRBV18 and TRBJ1-2, with a possible D match to TRBD1 (5 bases). This CDR3 comprises 16 residues. V was pared by 2 bases and J by 7 bases, with 20 bases between. The germline gives CDR1 KGHSH, CDR2 LQKENI.

The chain joins TRBV15 to TRBJ2-7; maybe TRBD1 (6 bases). This CDR3 has 15 residues. V was cut by 3 bases and J by 4 bases, with 16 bases left in between. Looked up from germline, CDR1 is LNHNV and CDR2 is YYDKDF (reference sequence). CDR3 sequence: CATSRGRDTIYEQYF. In DNA, the CDR3 is TGTGCCACCAGCAGGGGCAGGGACACTATATACGAGCAGTACTTC.

There are a few counts of this clone. The rearrangement links TRBV27 to TRBJ1-1; no definite D call. Germline values: CDR1 MNHEY, CDR2 SMNVEV (reference sequence). V lost 6 bases and J lost 1, with 12 bases in between. The CDR3 has 14 residues. The CDR3 DNA sequence: TGTGCCAGCAGCCCCCAGCGGGAGAACACTGAAGCTTTCTTT. It encodes CASSPQRENTEAFF.

This clone was observed a few times. The rearrangement uses TRBV10-1 and TRBJ1-1, with 7 bases that match TRBD1. This CDR3 has 12 residues. Trimming took 3 bases from V and 7 from J; bases not matched to a gene: 2. In germline, CDR1 is WNHNN, CDR2 SYGVQD (reference sequence). CDR3 loop: CASSEPGGEAFF. CDR3 nucleotide sequence: TGCGCCAGCAGTGAACCAGGGGGTGAAGCTTTCTTT.

This clone was seen only a few times. The chain couples TRBV11-2 to TRBJ2-3; D is undetermined. The CDR3 is 12 amino acids. In germline, CDR1 is SGHAT, CDR2 FQNNGV. V was clipped by 1 base and J by 4 bases, with 3 bases between them. DNA for the CDR3: TGTGCCAGCAGCTTAGTAGCAGATACGCAGTATTTT. Protein sequence: CASSLVADTQYF.

This clone was detected only a few times. The DNA is omitted, as the CDR3 cannot be located on it reliably, and the CDR3 follows TCRdb's listing. The sample carries other DNA sequences with the same CDR3. V and J are TRBV7-9 and TRBJ2-5; TRBD2 was called by the table and not checked on the DNA. Germline values: CDR1 SEHNR, CDR2 FQNEAQ (reference sequence). Both ends counted, the CDR3 spans 13 residues. The CDR3 sequence: CASSSSGQETQYF.

The chain joins TRBV6-5 to TRBJ1-1, with TRBD1 matching over 7 bases. Germline CDR1 reads MNHEY; CDR2 reads SVGAGI. V was clipped by 7 bases and J by 11 bases; unmatched bases: 7. This CDR3 is built from 11 residues. Here the CDR3 DNA reads TGTGCCAGCAATAAAGGGACAGTTGCTTTCTTT. It yields the protein CASNKGTVAFF.

This clone appeared a few times. This chain uses TRBV4-3 with TRBJ2-1; 10 bases are shared with TRBD2. Germline CDR1 is LGHNA and CDR2 is YSLEER. The CDR3 extends over 17 amino acids. V dropped 1 base and J dropped 7; count of bases not matched to a gene: 10. Written as DNA, the CDR3 is TGCGCCAGCAGCCAAGTCGGAGGTCGGACTAGCGGAAATGAGCAGTTCTTC. It is translated as CASSQVGGRTSGNEQFF.

The V gene is TRBV4-3, the J gene TRBJ2-1; the match to TRBD2 covers 9 bases. V lost 0 bases, J lost 2 bases, and 8 bases stayed unmatched. The CDR3 covers 18 residues. From germline, CDR1 is LGHNA and CDR2 YSLEER. The CDR3 loop reads CASSQEFGAGGPYNEQFF. The DNA for the CDR3 is TGCGCCAGCAGCCAAGAATTCGGAGCGGGGGGCCCCTACAATGAGCAGTTCTTC.

The genes are TRBV14 and TRBJ2-7, with D hard to call. This CDR3 spans 12 amino acids. Germline loops: CDR1 SGHDN, CDR2 FVKESK. V lost 0 bases to trimming and J lost 3 bases, with 3 bases between them. The CDR3, as DNA: TGTGCCAGCAGCCAAGACGGCTACGAGCAGTACTTC. Its translation: CASSQDGYEQYF.